Only a few counts were recorded for the clone carrying this T cell receptor (beta chain). As yet, its antigen is unknown. J lost 3 bases, V lost 5 bases, and 12 bases had no gene match. Germline V gene lookup returns CDR1 SEHNR and CDR2 FQNEAQ (reference sequence). The CDR3 length is 17 residues. These data are taken from a study of OX40 agonist ivuxolimab in advanced cancers. Findings of the study overall: Compared with CD4+, CD8+ T cells on average had more expanded clones. A proportion of nonresponders additionally exhibited low normalized T-cell clonal expansion.

The repertoire was sequenced with immunoSEQ multiplex PCR; TCRdb's copy has only in-frame clones and lacks some. The sample has 21,000 or so clones, approximately 80% seen once. If patients had autoimmune disease history or systemic immunosuppression, they were excluded. This TCR was recovered from an adult with an advanced solid tumor such as melanoma, head and neck, liver or kidney cancer. The chain recombines TRBV7-9 with TRBJ1-4; 7 positions agree with TRBD1. This specimen was CD4+ or CD8+ T cells sorted from blood, taken in a trial of the OX40 agonist ivuxolimab. The chain's CDR3 is CASSPKQGTRANEKLFF. In DNA, the CDR3 is TGTGCCAGCAGCCCCAAACAGGGGACTCGGGCTAATGAAAAACTGTTTTTT.